This T cell receptor beta chain was found in a study of T cell clones after liver transplantation (dated by TCRdb to the late 2010s). General notes on the study: ITN030ST, the source of the samples, was a randomized trial that attempted immunosuppression withdrawal within 2 years of liver transplantation. Subjects received no induction therapy and standard immunosuppression until randomization at 12-24 months post-transplant. To count as tolerant, a recipient had to stay completely off immunosuppression for at least one year without liver enzymes climbing beyond twice the upper limit of normal. Third party-reactive TCRbeta sequences from pre-transplant MLRs were also identified as an antigen-independent comparator for donor-reactive sequences. After a pre-transplant mixed lymphocyte reaction, TCRbeta sequencing was used to pinpoint donor-reactive T cell clones, which were subsequently tracked in post-transplant blood. Three of the eight recipients were HCV-positive; the others were transplanted for non-autoimmune, non-viral indications. The study cohort included 8 liver transplant recipients, of whom 3 were classified as tolerant and 5 as non-tolerant.

To define alloreactive TCRbeta sequences, the proliferating CFSE-low cells from the MLR were sequenced. In the CFSE-MLRs, pre-transplant recipient cells were stimulated with donor PBMCs, splenocytes or lymph node cells, or with third-party PBMCs. All 8 studied subjects were randomized to immunosuppression withdrawal. Genomic DNA was isolated with the Qiagen DNeasy Blood and Tissue Kit. High-throughput TCRbeta CDR3 sequencing of frozen genomic DNA was performed by immunoSEQ, including PCR amplification, mapping, bias correction and internal controls. The original pipeline was this. Only productive rearrangements were retained, with each unique TCRbeta sequence defined by its CDR3 nucleotide sequence together with its V and J gene. A sequence counted as donor-reactive only if the sequence showed at least 5-fold expansion in CFSE-low cells compared with unstimulated pre-transplant cells and had a frequency of at least 0.01%. To ensure at least 90% detection power, minimum frequency thresholds were set for each subject based on that subject's lowest-template unstimulated sample. Jensen-Shannon divergence between the top 1000 TCRbeta sequences post- versus pre-transplant served as the measure of repertoire turnover. Changes in detection of donor-reactive sequences were assessed with two-sided Fisher's exact tests. Sourced from immuneACCESS, this table was stored by TCRdb with only in-frame sequences that have V and J called. A share of the clones is absent; for the studies checked, an unresolved V gene accounts for under half, and the remainder has no known explanation. V, J and clone size derive from that table, while D and trimming were established from the DNA sequence. This sample has fewer than 2,500 clones in its table, and 31% of those were observed once. The ten biggest clones cover 15% to 20% of the sample.

The study at large found these results: Since no allograft tissue specimens were available, donor-reactive T cells may have migrated into the graft instead of being deleted. The decline in donor-reactive sequences exceeded the decline in third party-reactive sequences, suggesting partial antigen-specific deletion that was unrelated to withdrawal success. After accounting for repertoire turnover, donor-reactive detection was significantly reduced in 7 of 8 subjects for CD4 and 8 of 8 for CD8. Circulating donor-reactive CD4 TCRbeta sequences fell significantly post-transplant in most of the 8 subjects, irrespective of tolerance or HCV status. Conclusions were preliminary, limited by small, heterogeneous patient numbers and non-standardized post-transplant time points. Low numbers of available donor cells limited the measurable donor-reactive repertoire in a couple of subjects.

V trim: 4 bases; J trim: 1 base; unmatched bases: 3. Sequences SGHRS (CDR1) and YFSETQ (CDR2) are obtained from the germline V gene. From cysteine to phenylalanine, the CDR3 is 14 amino acids long. The CDR3 DNA has 42 bases and is translated from base 1. Remarks on this clone: Its antigen is unknown. One base away there is no much larger clone; base qualities are not given.

The chain couples TRBV5-1 to TRBJ2-3; 7 central nucleotides agree with TRBD1. This receptor was identified in a human patient who received a liver transplant. Once a transplant has taken place, some T cells may be donor derived. Sequenced input: CD8+ T cells from cultured PBMCs. The CDR3 protein is CASSATGGTDTQYF. The DNA is TGCGCCAGCAGCGCAACAGGGGGCACAGATACGCAGTATTTT.